This record covers a single TCR beta chain. Its antigen is undetermined. A much larger clone lies one base from this, so it may be a read error. This library used about 400 ng RNA and molecular barcoded adaptors spanning alpha/delta and beta/gamma chains. Via MiXCR, TCRdb re-called the reads, giving one row per CDR3 protein. The sample lists about 61,000 distinct CDR3 sequences, about 21% seen once, with over 12% in the top ten. The data derive from a study of read filtering for tumor transcriptome and immune sequencing. Study-level information: The cohort had some 17 men and some 13 women aged roughly 45 to 90, mean about 70 years. Revised staging placed about 8 patients in R-ISS I, 15 to 20 in II, 6 or 7 in III. Study-level points and caveats: Dropping single-read clonotypes raised IR-seq and RNA-seq shared-clonotype correlation. Even smaller IR-seq throughput identified most shared clonotypes.

Trimming cost V 3 bases and J 6 bases, with 12 bases left between them. CDR1 and CDR2 (germline): SGHRS, YFSETQ. The CDR3 is 13 amino acids. V is TRBV5-1 and J is TRBJ1-1; D is ambiguous. The sequenced sample consisted of a population of CD138-negative cells sorted from bone marrow. This TCR came from a donor over 35 with multiple myeloma. The CDR3 nucleotides read TGCGCCAGCAGCTCGTCCAGATTCCCTGAAGCTTTCTTT. Encoded protein: CASSSSRFPEAFF.